Sequencing of this TCR beta chain was carried out in a study of blood T cell repertoires in COVID-19. About the research overall: Spain, Italy and the United States supplied samples that represented acute and convalescent COVID-19.

Original data processing: Estimates of nucleated cell counts were drawn from the amplification of reference gene primers. Method: immunoSEQ multiplex PCR; TCRdb's copy keeps in-frame clones and lacks some. For V, J and clone size, that table is used; D and trimming come from the DNA. The sample comprises approximately 150,000 clones, about 90% of which are singletons, and around 1.2% rests with the top ten. Trimming cost V 6 bases and J 4 bases; bases outside gene matches: 6. This CDR3 is 14 amino acids long. Germline CDR1 is LNHDA and CDR2 is SQIVND (reference sequence). This clone was counted a few times.

This chain uses TRBV19 with TRBJ1-5; 7 positions match TRBD1. The specimen was PBMCs or T cells enriched from blood (not recorded which). The sequence derives from a human donor with acute COVID-19. The donor label of this sample is uncertain. The CDR3 reads CASSPGQSNQPQHF. The DNA of the CDR3 is TGTGCCAGTAGCCCGGGACAGTCAAATCAGCCCCAGCATTTT.